The rows below give T cell receptor beta chains drawn from one sample of a study of shared clonotypes between healthy human individuals. Clones were sequenced by immunoSEQ multiplex PCR, and TCRdb holds only the in-frame ones, with some missing. Of 800,000 to 950,000 clones in the sample, 95% to 97% were seen once. Sequencing input: naive CD8+ T cells sorted from blood. The receptors originated from a man between 25 and 39 years old in good health. Both conserved end residues are part of each CDR3. A D gene is named only where the DNA matches it firmly. Size values are once, few and many counts, or a class for expanded clones, and some rows have none.

clone size,J gene,D gene,V gene,CDR3 protein,CDR3 DNA
NA,TRBJ2-7,TRBD2,TRBV7-9,CASSLGMTSANEQYF,TGTGCCAGCAGCTTAGGTATGACTAGCGCCAACGAGCAGTACTTC
NA,TRBJ2-7,TRBD2,TRBV11-2,CASSTGTSGSYEQYF,TGTGCCAGCAGCACCGGGACTAGCGGCTCCTACGAGCAGTACTTC
NA,TRBJ1-4,NA,TRBV7-9,CASSPRGPNEKLFF,TGTGCCAGCAGCCCCCGGGGCCCTAATGAAAAACTGTTTTTT
NA,TRBJ1-1,NA,TRBV20-1,CSASPQGAFF,TGCAGTGCTAGCCCCCAGGGAGCTTTCTTT
NA,TRBJ2-3,TRBD2,TRBV10-3,CAISGLAGGTDTQYF,TGTGCCATCAGTGGCCTAGCGGGAGGGACAGATACGCAGTATTTT
NA,TRBJ2-4,NA,TRBV7-9,CASSPIAKNIQYF,TGTGCCAGCAGCCCGATAGCCAAAAACATTCAGTACTTC
NA,TRBJ2-7,TRBD2,TRBV10-1,CASSAGLAGGLGSYEQYF,TGCGCCAGCAGTGCGGGACTAGCGGGAGGATTGGGCTCCTACGAGCAGTACTTC
NA,TRBJ2-5,NA,TRBV29-1,CSGVYQETQYF,TGCAGCGGGGTGTACCAAGAGACCCAGTACTTC
once,TRBJ2-3,TRBD1,TRBV28,CASGTGVGADTQYF,TGTGCCAGCGGTACAGGGGTAGGAGCAGATACGCAGTATTTT
NA,TRBJ2-3,TRBD2,TRBV11-3,CASSRRGLAEDTQYF,TGTGCCAGCAGCCGAAGAGGACTAGCGGAAGATACGCAGTATTTT
NA,TRBJ2-3,TRBD1,TRBV14,CASSHLDRGPTDTQYF,TGTGCCAGCAGCCACCTGGACAGGGGCCCCACAGATACGCAGTATTTT
NA,TRBJ2-5,NA,TRBV29-1,CSVKRSEETQYF,TGCAGCGTTAAGAGGAGCGAAGAGACCCAGTACTTC
NA,TRBJ2-7,NA,TRBV27,CASSPQSGRSMTYEQYF,TGTGCCAGCAGTCCGCAGTCAGGTCGCTCGATGACCTACGAGCAGTACTTC
NA,TRBJ2-4,NA,TRBV19,CASSIAAGNIQYF,TGTGCCAGTAGTATAGCGGCTGGGAACATTCAGTACTTC
NA,TRBJ1-1,TRBD1,TRBV7-3,CASGQGERGTEAFF,TGTGCCAGCGGACAGGGCGAAAGGGGCACTGAAGCTTTCTTT
NA,TRBJ2-5,TRBD2,TRBV7-9,CASSSVVRASGTYQETQYF,TGTGCCAGCAGCTCGGTGGTGAGGGCTAGCGGGACGTACCAAGAGACCCAGTACTTC
NA,TRBJ1-5,NA,TRBV25-1,CASSGGLGQHF,TGTGCCAGCAGTGGGGGTCTTGGCCAGCATTTT
NA,TRBJ2-7,NA,TRBV10-2,CSPGRSSYEQYF,TGCTCCCCTGGGCGGAGCTCCTACGAGCAGTACTTC
NA,TRBJ2-7,NA,TRBV5-1,CASSLVSGGYEQYF,TGCGCCAGCAGCTTGGTATCAGGGGGGTACGAGCAGTACTTC
NA,TRBJ2-1,NA,TRBV4-1,CASSHGGVNGQFF,TGCGCCAGCAGCCACGGCGGGGTCAATGGGCAGTTCTTC
NA,TRBJ2-7,TRBD2,TRBV13,CASSPASGNEQYF,TGTGCCAGCAGCCCGGCTAGCGGGAACGAGCAGTACTTC
NA,TRBJ2-7,NA,TRBV4-1,CASSQDRGSYEQYF,TGCGCCAGCAGCCAAGATCGGGGATCCTACGAGCAGTACTTC
NA,TRBJ2-3,NA,TRBV10-3,CAISPGTSSTDTQYF,TGTGCCATCAGCCCCGGGACGAGTAGCACAGATACGCAGTATTTT
NA,TRBJ2-7,NA,TRBV6-6,CASKEIGAYEQYF,TGTGCCAGCAAAGAGATAGGAGCCTACGAGCAGTACTTC
NA,TRBJ2-3,NA,TRBV7-2,CASSTPGSTQYF,TGTGCCAGCAGCACTCCAGGGTCTACGCAGTATTTT
NA,TRBJ2-7,NA,TRBV13,CASSDGLEGSFYEQYF,TGTGCCAGCAGCGACGGACTGGAAGGCAGTTTCTACGAGCAGTACTTC
NA,TRBJ2-7,NA,TRBV7-6,CASSLGQGTAGEQYF,TGTGCCAGCAGCTTAGGGCAGGGGACAGCGGGGGAGCAGTACTTC
NA,TRBJ2-1,NA,TRBV29-1,CSVDVVVGATYNEQFF,TGCAGCGTTGACGTGGTGGTAGGGGCCACCTACAATGAGCAGTTCTTC
NA,TRBJ2-7,NA,TRBV5-1,CASSPGTGSYEQYF,TGCGCCAGCAGCCCTGGGACTGGCTCCTACGAGCAGTACTTC
NA,TRBJ2-7,TRBD2,TRBV27,CASSFLAGDDYEQYF,TGTGCCAGCAGTTTCCTAGCGGGAGACGACTACGAGCAGTACTTC
NA,TRBJ2-1,TRBD2,TRBV30,CAWDRRLAYEQFF,TGTGCCTGGGACCGCCGACTAGCTTACGAGCAGTTCTTC
NA,TRBJ2-1,NA,TRBV9,CASVGALSSDEQFF,TGTGCCAGCGTTGGGGCCCTCTCGTCGGATGAGCAGTTCTTC
NA,TRBJ2-7,NA,TRBV6-5,CASSYSWGPKNEQYF,TGTGCCAGCAGTTACTCTTGGGGCCCCAAGAACGAGCAGTACTTC
NA,TRBJ2-5,NA,TRBV2,CASSEYRGGETQYF,TGTGCCAGCAGTGAATATAGGGGAGGAGAGACCCAGTACTTC
NA,TRBJ2-5,NA,TRBV6-5,CASSSLPGPETQYF,TGTGCCAGCAGTTCCCTCCCGGGGCCAGAGACCCAGTACTTC
NA,TRBJ2-7,TRBD1,TRBV29-1,CSAQDRESYEQYF,TGCAGCGCCCAGGACAGGGAGTCCTACGAGCAGTACTTC
NA,TRBJ2-3,NA,TRBV5-8,CASSLADGATDTQYF,TGTGCCAGCAGCTTGGCAGACGGAGCCACAGATACGCAGTATTTT
NA,TRBJ2-4,NA,TRBV5-6,CASSPNKDDRNIQYF,TGTGCCAGCAGCCCCAATAAGGACGATAGAAACATTCAGTACTTC
NA,TRBJ1-1,NA,TRBV4-1,CASSHTGRTEAFF,TGCGCCAGCAGCCACACAGGGAGGACTGAAGCTTTCTTT
NA,TRBJ1-1,NA,TRBV27,CASSFQGGTEAFF,TGTGCCAGCAGTTTTCAGGGAGGCACTGAAGCTTTCTTT
once,TRBJ2-7,NA,TRBV29-1,CSVAGQTYEQYF,TGCAGCGTCGCCGGACAAACCTACGAGCAGTACTTC
NA,TRBJ2-7,NA,TRBV13,CASSSAYEQYF,TGTGCCAGCAGCTCAGCCTACGAGCAGTACTTC
NA,TRBJ1-1,TRBD1,TRBV14,CASSQDTTGGVTEAFF,TGTGCCAGCAGCCAGGACACCACAGGGGGCGTCACTGAAGCTTTCTTT
NA,TRBJ1-1,NA,TRBV10-3,CAISDVMNTEAFF,TGTGCCATCAGTGATGTAATGAACACTGAAGCTTTCTTT
NA,TRBJ2-7,NA,TRBV5-4,CASSLEGVLTYEQYF,TGTGCCAGCAGCTTGGAGGGGGTTCTCACCTACGAGCAGTACTTC